This TCR beta chain comes out of a study of control samples from healthy donors and cancer patients. The protocol was immunoSEQ multiplex PCR, while the TCRdb copy is restricted to in-frame clones and leaves out a portion. The data show 190,000 or so clones, over 80% seen once. The CDR3 consists of 12 residues. Trimming left V 5 bases short and J 4 bases short, with 8 bases between. Germline loops: CDR1 SEHNR, CDR2 FQNEAQ (reference sequence). The sequenced material came from blood. The sequence was collected from a man younger than 30 in good health. The rearrangement uses TRBV7-9 and TRBJ1-2; D is possibly TRBD1 (5 bases). The DNA of the CDR3 is TGTGCCAGCAGCCCGGGGCCCTATGGCTACACCTTC. Translation: CASSPGPYGYTF.